This T cell receptor beta chain is drawn from a study of blood T cell repertoires in COVID-19. Turning to the study itself: Samples representing acute and convalescent COVID-19 were sourced from the United States, Italy and Spain. T cells, B-cell-depleted T cells, or PBMCs supplied cDNA or gDNA.

Authors' data handling: Amplified reference gene primers provided the basis for estimating nucleated cell counts. The repertoire was sequenced with immunoSEQ multiplex PCR; TCRdb's copy has only in-frame clones and lacks some. The V and J calls and clone size were taken over from that table, and D and trimming were inferred from the DNA. The profile shows 50,000 to 65,000 clones, roughly 80% of them singletons. Germline V gives CDR1 SGHTA, CDR2 FQGTGA. V was trimmed by 0 bases and J by 5 bases, leaving 7 bases between them. There are 14 residues in the CDR3. This receptor was taken from a woman between 50 and 59 years old with active or convalescent COVID-19. Input material: peripheral blood. The V and J genes are TRBV7-3 and TRBJ2-2; the D is unclear. Here the CDR3 reads CASSLTGQTGELFF. The CDR3 DNA is TGTGCCAGCAGCTTAACGGGCCAGACCGGGGAGCTGTTTTTT. The entire variable domain, with the rest obtained from reference TRBV7-3 and TRBJ2-2, is as follows: GAGVSQTPSNKVTEKGKYVELRCDPISGHTALYWYRQSLGQGPEFLIYFQGTGAADDSGLPNDRFFAVRPEGSVSTLKIQRTERGDSAVYLCASSLTGQTGELFFGEGSRLTVL.